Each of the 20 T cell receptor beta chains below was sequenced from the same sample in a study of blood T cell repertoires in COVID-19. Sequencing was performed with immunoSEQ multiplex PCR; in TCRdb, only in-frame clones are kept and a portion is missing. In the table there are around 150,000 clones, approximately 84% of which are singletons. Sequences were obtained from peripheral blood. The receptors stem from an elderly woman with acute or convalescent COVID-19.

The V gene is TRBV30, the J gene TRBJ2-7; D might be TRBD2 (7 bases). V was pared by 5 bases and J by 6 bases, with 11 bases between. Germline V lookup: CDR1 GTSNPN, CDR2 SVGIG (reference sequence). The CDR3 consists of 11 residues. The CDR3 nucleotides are TGTGCCTGGGGGGGGGCCGTCGAGCAGTACTTC. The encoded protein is CAWGGAVEQYF.

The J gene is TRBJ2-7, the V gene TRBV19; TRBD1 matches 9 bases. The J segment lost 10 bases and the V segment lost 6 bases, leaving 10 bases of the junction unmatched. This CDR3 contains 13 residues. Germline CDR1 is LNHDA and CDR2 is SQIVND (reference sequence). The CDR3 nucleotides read TGTGCCAGTAGCCAGGGGACAGGGTATTCACAGTACTTC. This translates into CASSQGTGYSQYF.

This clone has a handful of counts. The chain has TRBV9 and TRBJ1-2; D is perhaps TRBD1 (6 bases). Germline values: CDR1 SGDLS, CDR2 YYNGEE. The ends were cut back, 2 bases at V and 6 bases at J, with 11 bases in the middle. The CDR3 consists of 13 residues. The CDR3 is CASSVSGGNGYTF. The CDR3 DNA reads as TGTGCCAGCAGCGTGTCTGGGGGCAATGGCTACACCTTC.

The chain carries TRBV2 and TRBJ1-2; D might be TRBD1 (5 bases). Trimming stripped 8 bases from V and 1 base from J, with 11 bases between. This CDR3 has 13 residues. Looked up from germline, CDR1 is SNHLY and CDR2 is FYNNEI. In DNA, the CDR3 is TGTGCCAGCCGACCGGGACTTAACTATGGCTACACCTTC. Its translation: CASRPGLNYGYTF.

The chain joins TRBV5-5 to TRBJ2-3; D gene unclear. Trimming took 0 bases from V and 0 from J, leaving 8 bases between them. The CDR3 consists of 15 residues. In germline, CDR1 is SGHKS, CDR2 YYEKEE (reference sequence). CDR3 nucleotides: TGTGCCAGCAGCTTGGGAGAATTTAGCACAGATACGCAGTATTTT. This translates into CASSLGEFSTDTQYF.

DNA of the CDR3: TGCGCCAGCGCACAGGGTGTCAACTATGGCTACACCTTC. It translates to CASAQGVNYGYTF. The rearrangement joins TRBV5-1 to TRBJ1-2; a possible D gene is TRBD1 (6 bases). The germline V and J ends were trimmed by 7 bases and 2 bases, with 12 bases remaining between them. The CDR3 covers 13 residues. Germline V lookup: CDR1 SGHRS, CDR2 YFSETQ.

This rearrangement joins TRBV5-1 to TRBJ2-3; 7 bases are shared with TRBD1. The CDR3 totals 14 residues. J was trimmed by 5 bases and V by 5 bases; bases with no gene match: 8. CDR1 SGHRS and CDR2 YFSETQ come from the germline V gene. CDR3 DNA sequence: TGCGCCAGCAGTTACGGACAGGTAGGAGATACGCAGTATTTT. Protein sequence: CASSYGQVGDTQYF. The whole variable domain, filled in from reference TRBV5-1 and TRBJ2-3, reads KAGVTQTPRYLIKTRGQQVTLSCSPISGHRSVSWYQQTPGQGLQFLFEYFSETQRNKGNFPGRFSGRQFSNSRSEMNVSTLELGDSALYLCASSYGQVGDTQYFGPGTRLTVL.

Written as DNA, the CDR3 is TGTGCCAGCAGCCCCGCGGAGGCAGATACGCAGTATTTT. Its protein product is CASSPAEADTQYF. V is TRBV3-1 (or the pseudogene TRBV3-2) and J is TRBJ2-3; possibly TRBD2 for D (5 bases). The V and J ends lost 4 bases and 4 bases respectively, with 9 bases between them. Germline V gene sequence: CDR1 LGHDT, CDR2 YNNKEL (reference sequence). CDR3 length: 13 residues.

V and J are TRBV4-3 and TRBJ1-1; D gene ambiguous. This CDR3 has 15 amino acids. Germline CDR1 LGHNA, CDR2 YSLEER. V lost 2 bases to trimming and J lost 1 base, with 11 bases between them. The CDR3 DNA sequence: TGCGCCAGCAGCCAAATTGCTTCCGGGAACACTGAAGCTTTCTTT. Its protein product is CASSQIASGNTEAFF.

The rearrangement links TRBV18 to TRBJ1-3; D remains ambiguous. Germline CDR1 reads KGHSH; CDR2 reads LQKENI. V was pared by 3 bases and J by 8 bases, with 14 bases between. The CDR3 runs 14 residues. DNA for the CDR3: TGTGCCAGCTCACCTCCCTCCGTCGGGGACACCATATATTTT. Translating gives CASSPPSVGDTIYF.

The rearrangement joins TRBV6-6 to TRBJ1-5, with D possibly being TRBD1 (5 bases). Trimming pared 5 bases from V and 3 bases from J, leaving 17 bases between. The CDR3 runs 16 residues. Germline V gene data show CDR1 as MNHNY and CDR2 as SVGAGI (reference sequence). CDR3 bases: TGTGCCAGCAGTGCCGGGACCCCGGGGGACAATCAGCCCCAGCATTTT. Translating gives CASSAGTPGDNQPQHF.

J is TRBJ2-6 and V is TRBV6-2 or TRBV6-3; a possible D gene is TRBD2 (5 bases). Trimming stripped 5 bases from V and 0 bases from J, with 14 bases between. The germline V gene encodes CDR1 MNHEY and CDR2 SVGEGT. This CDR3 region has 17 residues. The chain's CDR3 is CASSDGKHSSGANVLTF. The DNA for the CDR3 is TGTGCCAGCAGTGACGGGAAGCACAGCTCTGGGGCCAACGTCCTGACTTTC.

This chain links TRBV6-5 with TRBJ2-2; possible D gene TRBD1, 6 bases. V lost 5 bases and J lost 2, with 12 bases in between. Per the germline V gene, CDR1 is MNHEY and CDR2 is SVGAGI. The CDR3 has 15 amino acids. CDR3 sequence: CASSPPGQNTGELFF. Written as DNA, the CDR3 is TGTGCCAGCAGTCCCCCGGGACAAAACACCGGGGAGCTGTTTTTT.

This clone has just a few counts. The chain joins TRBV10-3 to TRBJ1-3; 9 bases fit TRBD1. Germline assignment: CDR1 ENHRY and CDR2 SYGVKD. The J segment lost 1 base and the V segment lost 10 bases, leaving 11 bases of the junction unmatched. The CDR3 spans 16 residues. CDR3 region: CATGTGKGGSGNTIYF. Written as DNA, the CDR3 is TGTGCCACCGGGACAGGGAAGGGTGGATCTGGAAACACCATATATTTT.

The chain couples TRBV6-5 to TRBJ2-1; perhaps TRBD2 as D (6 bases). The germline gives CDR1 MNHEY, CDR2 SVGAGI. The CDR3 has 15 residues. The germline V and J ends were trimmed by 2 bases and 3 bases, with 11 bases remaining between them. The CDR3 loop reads CASSYAGQLYNEQFF. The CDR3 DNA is TGTGCCAGCAGTTACGCGGGGCAACTCTACAATGAGCAGTTCTTC.

Written as DNA, the CDR3 is TGTGCCAGCAGTTACGAGAATTCTCAGCCCCAGCATTTT. This sequence encodes CASSYENSQPQHF. This chain links TRBV2 with TRBJ1-5; D not certain. V shed 5 bases and J shed 6 bases, with 11 bases lying between them. CDR1 SNHLY and CDR2 FYNNEI come from the germline V gene. The length of the CDR3 is 13 residues.

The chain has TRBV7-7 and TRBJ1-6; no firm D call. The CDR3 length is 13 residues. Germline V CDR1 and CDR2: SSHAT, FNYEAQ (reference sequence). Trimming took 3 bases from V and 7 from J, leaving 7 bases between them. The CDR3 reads CASSFDTNSPLHF. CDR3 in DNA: TGTGCCAGCAGCTTTGACACGAATTCACCCCTCCACTTT.

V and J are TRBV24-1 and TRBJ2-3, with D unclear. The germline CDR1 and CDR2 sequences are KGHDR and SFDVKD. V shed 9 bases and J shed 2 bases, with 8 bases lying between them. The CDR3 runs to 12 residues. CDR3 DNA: TGTGCCACCGGCGGAGACACAGATACGCAGTATTTT. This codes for CATGGDTDTQYF.

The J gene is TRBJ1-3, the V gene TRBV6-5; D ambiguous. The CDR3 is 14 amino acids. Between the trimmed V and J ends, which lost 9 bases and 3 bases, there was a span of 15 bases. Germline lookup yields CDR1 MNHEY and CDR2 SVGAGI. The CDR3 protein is CASIKNLGGNTIYF. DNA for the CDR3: TGTGCCAGTATCAAGAATCTAGGTGGAAACACCATATATTTT.

Written as DNA, the CDR3 is TGTGCCAGCAGCTTTGGGCCCTCCGAGCAGTACTTC. Its protein product is CASSFGPSEQYF. This chain links TRBV5-6 with TRBJ2-7, with D unclear. The CDR3 length is 12 residues. Germline CDR1 and CDR2: SGHDT and YYEEEE. V lost 2 bases to trimming and J lost 6 bases, with 9 bases between them.